This T cell receptor (beta chain) was profiled in a study of control samples from healthy donors and cancer patients (dated by TCRdb to 2018 to 2020). Remarks on this clone: It has no known antigen specificity. No quality values exist for individual bases; no much larger clone is one base distant.

The library came from the immunoSEQ multiplex PCR assay. TCRdb limited this immuneACCESS table to in-frame rearrangements with V and J called. A share of clones is missing; checked studies link under half to unresolved V genes, and the rest is unexplained. This sample has some 250,000 clones in its table, and about 80% of those were observed once. The ten largest account for about an eighth of the sample. CDR1 and CDR2 are read off the germline V gene (reference sequence) as SEHNR and FQNEAQ. The CDR3 has 18 amino acids, counting the end cysteine and phenylalanine. Only the CDR3 region is kept as DNA, spanning 54 bases read in frame from base 1. Trimming leaves V shorter by 5 bases and J shorter by 10 bases, with the junction holding 20 bases beyond the gene matches.

The origin of this receptor is a woman aged 55 to 70 with lung cancer. Material: PBMCs. The chain employs TRBV7-9 and TRBJ1-6; 7 bases in the middle match TRBD1. The CDR3 reads as follows: CASSPRTGGAQLGSPLHF. The sequenced DNA: TGTGCCAGCAGCCCCCGGACAGGAGGAGCACAACTTGGATCACCCCTCCACTTT.